This T cell receptor (beta chain) emerged from a study of blood T cell repertoires in COVID-19. Overall study: PBMCs, B-cell-depleted T cells, or T cells were the source of the cDNA or gDNA that made up the material.

Each participant's cohort was designated according to participant-reported clinical history. CDR3 length equals 12 residues. Germline V gives CDR1 SGHDT, CDR2 YYEEEE. V lost 4 bases to trimming and J lost 0 bases, with 5 bases between them. This clone was counted a few times. Data came from immunoSEQ multiplex PCR; TCRdb stores just in-frame clones and leaves some out. The sample yields around 250,000 clones, around 87% seen once. The chain couples TRBV5-6 to TRBJ2-7; the D is unclear. The specimen was PBMCs or T cells enriched from blood (not recorded which). The receptor was derived from a woman between 45 and 60 years old who had recovered from COVID-19. This chain's CDR3 is CASSRFSYEQYF. The CDR3 DNA reads TGTGCCAGCAGCCGTTTCTCCTACGAGCAGTACTTC.